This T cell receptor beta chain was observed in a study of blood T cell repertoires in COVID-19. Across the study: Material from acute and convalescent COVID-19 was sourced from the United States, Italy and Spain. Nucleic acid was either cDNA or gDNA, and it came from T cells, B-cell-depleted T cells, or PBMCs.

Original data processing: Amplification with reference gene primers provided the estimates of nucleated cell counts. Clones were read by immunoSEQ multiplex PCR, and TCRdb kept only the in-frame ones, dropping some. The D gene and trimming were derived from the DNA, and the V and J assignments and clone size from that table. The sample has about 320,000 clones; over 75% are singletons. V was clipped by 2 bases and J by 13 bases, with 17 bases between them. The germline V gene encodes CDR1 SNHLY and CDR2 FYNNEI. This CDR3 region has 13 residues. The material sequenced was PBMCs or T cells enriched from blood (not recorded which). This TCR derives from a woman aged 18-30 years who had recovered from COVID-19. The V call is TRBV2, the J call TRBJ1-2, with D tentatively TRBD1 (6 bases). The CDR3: CASSERNQGTSTF. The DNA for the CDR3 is TGTGCCAGCAGTGAACGGAATCAGGGGACATCCACCTTC.